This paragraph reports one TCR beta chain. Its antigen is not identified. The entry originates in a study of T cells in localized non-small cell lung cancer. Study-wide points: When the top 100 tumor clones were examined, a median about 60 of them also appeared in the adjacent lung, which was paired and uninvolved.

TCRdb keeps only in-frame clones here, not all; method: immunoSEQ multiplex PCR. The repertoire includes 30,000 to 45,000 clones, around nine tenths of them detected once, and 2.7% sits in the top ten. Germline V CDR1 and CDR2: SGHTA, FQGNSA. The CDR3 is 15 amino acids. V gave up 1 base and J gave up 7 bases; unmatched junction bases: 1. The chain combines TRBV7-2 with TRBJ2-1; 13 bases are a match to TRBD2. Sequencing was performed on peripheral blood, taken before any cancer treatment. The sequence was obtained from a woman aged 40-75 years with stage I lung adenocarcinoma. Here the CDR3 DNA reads TGTGCCAGCAGCTTAGGGACTAGCGGGAGAAATGAGCAGTTCTTC. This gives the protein CASSLGTSGRNEQFF. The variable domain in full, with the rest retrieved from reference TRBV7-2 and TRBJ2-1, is GAGVSQSPSNKVTEKGKDVELRCDPISGHTALYWYRQSLGQGLEFLIYFQGNSAPDKSGLPSDRFSAERTGGSVSTLTIQRTQQEDSAVYLCASSLGTSGRNEQFFGPGTRLTVL.